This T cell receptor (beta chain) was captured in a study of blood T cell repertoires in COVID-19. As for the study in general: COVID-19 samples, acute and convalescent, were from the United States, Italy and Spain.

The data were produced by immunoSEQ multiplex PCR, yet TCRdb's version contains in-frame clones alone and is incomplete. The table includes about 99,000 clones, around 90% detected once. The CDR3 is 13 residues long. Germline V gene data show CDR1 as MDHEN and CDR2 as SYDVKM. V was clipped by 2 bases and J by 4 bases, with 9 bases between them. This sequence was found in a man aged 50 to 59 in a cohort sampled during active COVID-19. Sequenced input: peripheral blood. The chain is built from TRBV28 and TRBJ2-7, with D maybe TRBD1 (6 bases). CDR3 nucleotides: TGTGCCAGCAGTTTAGGCAGGGGTTACGAGCAGTACGTC. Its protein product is CASSLGRGYEQYV.